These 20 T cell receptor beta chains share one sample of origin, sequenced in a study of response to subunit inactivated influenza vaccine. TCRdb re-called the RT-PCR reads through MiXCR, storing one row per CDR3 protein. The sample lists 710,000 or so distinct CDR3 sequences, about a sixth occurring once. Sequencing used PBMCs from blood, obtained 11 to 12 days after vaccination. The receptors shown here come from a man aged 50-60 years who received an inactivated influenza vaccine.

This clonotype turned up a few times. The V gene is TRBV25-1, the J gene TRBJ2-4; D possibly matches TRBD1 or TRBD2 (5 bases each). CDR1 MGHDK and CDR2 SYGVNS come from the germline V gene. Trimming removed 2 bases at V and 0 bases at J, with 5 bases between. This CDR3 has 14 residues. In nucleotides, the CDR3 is TGTGCCAGCAGTGAAGGGGGAGCCAAAAACATTCAGTACTTC. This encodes CASSEGGAKNIQYF. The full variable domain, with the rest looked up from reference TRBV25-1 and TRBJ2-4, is EADIYQTPRYLVIGTGKKITLECSQTMGHDKMYWYQQDPGMELHLIHYSYGVNSTEKGDLSSESTVSRIRTEHFPLTLESARPSHTSQYLCASSEGGAKNIQYFGAGTRLSVL.

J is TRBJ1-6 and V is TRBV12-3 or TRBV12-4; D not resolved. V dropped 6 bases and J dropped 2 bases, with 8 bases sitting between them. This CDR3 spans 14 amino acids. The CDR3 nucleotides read TGTGCCAGCAGCACCGGGACCTATAATTCACCCCTCCACTTT. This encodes CASSTGTYNSPLHF.

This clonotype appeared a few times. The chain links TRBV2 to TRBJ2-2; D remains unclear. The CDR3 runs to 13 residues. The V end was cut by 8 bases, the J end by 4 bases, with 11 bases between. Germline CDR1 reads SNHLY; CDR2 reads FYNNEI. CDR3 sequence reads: CASGIGFTGELFF. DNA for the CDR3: TGTGCCAGCGGAATAGGGTTCACCGGGGAGCTGTTTTTT.

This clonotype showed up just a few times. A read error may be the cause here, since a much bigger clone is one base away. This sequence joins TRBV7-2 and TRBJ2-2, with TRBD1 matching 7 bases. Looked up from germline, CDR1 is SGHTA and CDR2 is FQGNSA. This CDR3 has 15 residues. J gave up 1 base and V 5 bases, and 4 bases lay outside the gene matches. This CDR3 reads CASSTRTGNTGELFF. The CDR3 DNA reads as TGTGCCAGCAGCACCCGGACAGGGAACACCGGGGAGCTGTTTTTT.

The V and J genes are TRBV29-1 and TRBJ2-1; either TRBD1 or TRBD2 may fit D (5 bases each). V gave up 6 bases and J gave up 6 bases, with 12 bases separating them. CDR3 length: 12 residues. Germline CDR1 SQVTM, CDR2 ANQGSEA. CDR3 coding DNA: TGCAGCGTAAGAGGGGTAGTCAATGAGCAGTTCTTC. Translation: CSVRGVVNEQFF.

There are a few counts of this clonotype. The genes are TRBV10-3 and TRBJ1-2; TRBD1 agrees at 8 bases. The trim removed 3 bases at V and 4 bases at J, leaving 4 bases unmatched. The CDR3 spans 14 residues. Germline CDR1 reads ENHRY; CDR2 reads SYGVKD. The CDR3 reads CAISDPDRGYGYTF. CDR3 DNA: TGTGCCATCAGTGACCCCGACAGGGGCTATGGCTACACCTTC.

The CDR3 DNA reads TGTGCCAGCAGCAAAGCGTTTCTTCGGGGAGGCCCCTCCGAGCAGTACTTC. Translated: CASSKAFLRGGPSEQYF. The V call is TRBV21-1, the J call TRBJ2-7. TRBV21-1 is shown as a pseudogene. The CDR3 consists of 17 residues.

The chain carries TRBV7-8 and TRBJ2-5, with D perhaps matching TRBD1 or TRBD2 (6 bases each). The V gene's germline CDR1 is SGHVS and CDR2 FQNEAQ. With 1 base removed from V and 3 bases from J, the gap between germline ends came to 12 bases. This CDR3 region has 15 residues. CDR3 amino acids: CASSLGYGGKETQYF. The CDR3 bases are TGTGCCAGCAGCTTAGGGTACGGGGGCAAAGAGACCCAGTACTTC.

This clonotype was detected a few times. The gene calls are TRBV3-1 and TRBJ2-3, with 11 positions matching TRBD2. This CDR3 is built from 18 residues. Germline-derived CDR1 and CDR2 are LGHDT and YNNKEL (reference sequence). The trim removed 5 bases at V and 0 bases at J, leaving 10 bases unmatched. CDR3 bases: TGTGCCAGCAGCGCGAGGTTAGCGGGGGGGACTAGCACAGATACGCAGTATTTT. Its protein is CASSARLAGGTSTDTQYF.

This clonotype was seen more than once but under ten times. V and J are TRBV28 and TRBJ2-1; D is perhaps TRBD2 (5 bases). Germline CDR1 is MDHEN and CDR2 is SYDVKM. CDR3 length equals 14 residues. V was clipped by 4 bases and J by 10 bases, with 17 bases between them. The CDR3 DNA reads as TGTGCCAGCAGTTCTGGACTCCTTACTTGGGAGCAGTTCTTC. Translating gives CASSSGLLTWEQFF.

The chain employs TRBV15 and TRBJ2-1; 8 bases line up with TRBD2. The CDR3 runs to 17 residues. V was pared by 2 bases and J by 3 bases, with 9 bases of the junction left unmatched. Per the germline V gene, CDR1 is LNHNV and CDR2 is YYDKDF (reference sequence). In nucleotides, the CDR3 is TGTGCCACCAGCAGACAACTACAGCGGGGGATCTACAATGAGCAGTTCTTC. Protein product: CATSRQLQRGIYNEQFF.

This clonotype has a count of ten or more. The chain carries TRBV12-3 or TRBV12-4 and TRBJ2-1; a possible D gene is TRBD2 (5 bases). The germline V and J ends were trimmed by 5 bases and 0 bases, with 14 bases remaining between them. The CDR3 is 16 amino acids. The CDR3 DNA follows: TGTGCCAGCAGTGGCATTGATCGGGGCTCCTACAATGAGCAGTTCTTC. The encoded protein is CASSGIDRGSYNEQFF.

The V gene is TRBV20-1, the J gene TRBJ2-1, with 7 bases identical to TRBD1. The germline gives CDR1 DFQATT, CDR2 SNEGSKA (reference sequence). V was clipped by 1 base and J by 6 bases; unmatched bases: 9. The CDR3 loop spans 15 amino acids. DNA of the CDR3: TGCAGTGCTAGAGGTCCGGGACAGCTGGGCAATGAGCAGTTCTTC. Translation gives CSARGPGQLGNEQFF.

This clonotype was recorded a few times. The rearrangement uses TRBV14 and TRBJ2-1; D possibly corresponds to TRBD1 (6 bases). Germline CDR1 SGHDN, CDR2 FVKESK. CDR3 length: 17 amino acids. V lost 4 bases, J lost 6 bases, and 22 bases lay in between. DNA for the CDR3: TGTGCCAGCAGCCTTACCCCGACAGGCGTTCGGGCCAATGAGCAGTTCTTC. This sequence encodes CASSLTPTGVRANEQFF.

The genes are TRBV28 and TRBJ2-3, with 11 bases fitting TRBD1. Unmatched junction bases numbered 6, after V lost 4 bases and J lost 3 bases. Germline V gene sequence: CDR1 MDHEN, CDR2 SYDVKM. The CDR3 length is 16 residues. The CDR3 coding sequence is TGTGCCAGCAGTTCCCCTGGGGACAGGGGGACAGATACGCAGTATTTT. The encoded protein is CASSSPGDRGTDTQYF.

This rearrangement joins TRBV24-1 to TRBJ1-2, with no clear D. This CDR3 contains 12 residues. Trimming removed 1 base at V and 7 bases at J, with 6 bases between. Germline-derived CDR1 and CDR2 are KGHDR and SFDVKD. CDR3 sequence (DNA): TGTGCCACCAGTGATTTAGGGTTTGGCTACACCTTC. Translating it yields CATSDLGFGYTF.

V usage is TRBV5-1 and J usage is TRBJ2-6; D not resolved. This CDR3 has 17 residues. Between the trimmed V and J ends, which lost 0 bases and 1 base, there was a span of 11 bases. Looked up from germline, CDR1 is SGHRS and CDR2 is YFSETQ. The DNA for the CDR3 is TGCGCCAGCAGCTTGGTTCCGGTGGATTCTGGGGCCAACGTCCTGACTTTC. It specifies CASSLVPVDSGANVLTF.

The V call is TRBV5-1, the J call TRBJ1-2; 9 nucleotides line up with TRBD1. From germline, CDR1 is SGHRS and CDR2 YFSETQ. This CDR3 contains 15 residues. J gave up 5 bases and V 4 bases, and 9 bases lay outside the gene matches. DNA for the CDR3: TGCGCCAGCAGCGAAACAGGGGGCGCTGGATATGGCTACACCTTC. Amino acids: CASSETGGAGYGYTF.

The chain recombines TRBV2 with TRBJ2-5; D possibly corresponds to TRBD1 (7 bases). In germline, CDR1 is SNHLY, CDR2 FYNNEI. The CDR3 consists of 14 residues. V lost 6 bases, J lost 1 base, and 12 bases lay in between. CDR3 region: CASSAQGGQETQYF. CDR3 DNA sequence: TGTGCCAGCAGCGCCCAGGGGGGCCAAGAGACCCAGTACTTC. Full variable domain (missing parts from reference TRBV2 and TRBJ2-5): EPEVTQTPSHQVTQMGQEVILRCVPISNHLYFYWYRQILGQKVEFLVSFYNNEISEKSEIFDDQFSVERPDGSNFTLKIRSTKLEDSAMYFCASSAQGGQETQYFGPGTRLLVL.

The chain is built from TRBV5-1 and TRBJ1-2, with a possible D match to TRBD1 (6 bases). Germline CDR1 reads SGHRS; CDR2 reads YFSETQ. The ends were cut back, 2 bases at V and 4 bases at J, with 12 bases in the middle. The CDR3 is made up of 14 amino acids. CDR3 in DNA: TGCGCCAGCAGCTTATCGGACAGCAGCTATGGCTACACCTTC. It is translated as CASSLSDSSYGYTF.